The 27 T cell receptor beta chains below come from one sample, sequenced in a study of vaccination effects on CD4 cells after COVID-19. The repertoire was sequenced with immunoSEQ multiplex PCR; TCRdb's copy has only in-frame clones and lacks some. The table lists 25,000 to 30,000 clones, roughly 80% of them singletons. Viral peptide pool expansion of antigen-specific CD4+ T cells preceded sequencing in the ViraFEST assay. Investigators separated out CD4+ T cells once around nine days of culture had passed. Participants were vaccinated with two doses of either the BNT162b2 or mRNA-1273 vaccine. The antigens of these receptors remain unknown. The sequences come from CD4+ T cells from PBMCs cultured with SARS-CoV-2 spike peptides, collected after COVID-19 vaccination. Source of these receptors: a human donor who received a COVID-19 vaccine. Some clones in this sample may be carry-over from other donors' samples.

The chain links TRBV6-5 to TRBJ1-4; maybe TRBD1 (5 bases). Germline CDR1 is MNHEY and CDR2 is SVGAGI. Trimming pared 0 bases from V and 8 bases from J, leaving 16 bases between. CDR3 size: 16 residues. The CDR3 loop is CASSYSPTGGVEKLFF. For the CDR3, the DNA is TGTGCCAGCAGTTACTCCCCTACAGGAGGCGTAGAAAAACTGTTTTTT.

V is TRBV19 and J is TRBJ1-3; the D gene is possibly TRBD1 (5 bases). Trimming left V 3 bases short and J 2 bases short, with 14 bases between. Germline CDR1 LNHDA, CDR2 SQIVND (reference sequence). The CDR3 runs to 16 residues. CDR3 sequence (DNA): TGTGCCAGTAGTATGCAGGGACCTTGGGCTGGAAACACCATATATTTT. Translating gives CASSMQGPWAGNTIYF.

In DNA, the CDR3 is TGTGCCAGCACCTTTCCCGGGACAGGGGGCGCGAAAACTGAAGCTTTCTTT. Translating it yields CASTFPGTGGAKTEAFF. V gene TRBV28 combines with J gene TRBJ1-1; 12 bases fit TRBD1. From germline, CDR1 is MDHEN and CDR2 SYDVKM. After removal of 7 bases from V and 5 bases from J, the junction contained 14 bases not matched to a gene. The CDR3 contains 17 residues.

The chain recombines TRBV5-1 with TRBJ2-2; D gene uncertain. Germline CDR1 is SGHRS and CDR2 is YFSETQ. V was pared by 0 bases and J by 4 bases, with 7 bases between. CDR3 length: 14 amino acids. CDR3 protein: CASSLGGSTGELFF. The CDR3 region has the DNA TGCGCCAGCAGCTTGGGTGGAAGCACCGGGGAGCTGTTTTTT.

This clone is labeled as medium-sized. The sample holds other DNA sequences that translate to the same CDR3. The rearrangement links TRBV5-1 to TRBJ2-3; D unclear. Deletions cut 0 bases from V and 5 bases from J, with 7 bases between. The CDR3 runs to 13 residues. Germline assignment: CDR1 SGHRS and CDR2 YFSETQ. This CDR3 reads CASSLAGEDTQYF. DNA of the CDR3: TGCGCCAGCAGCTTGGCCGGTGAAGATACGCAGTATTTT.

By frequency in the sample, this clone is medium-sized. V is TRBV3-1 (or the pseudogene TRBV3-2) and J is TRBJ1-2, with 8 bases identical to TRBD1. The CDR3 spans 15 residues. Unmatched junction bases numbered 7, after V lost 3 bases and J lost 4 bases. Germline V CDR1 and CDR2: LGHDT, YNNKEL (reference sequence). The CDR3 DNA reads TGTGCCAGCAGCCAGTGGACAGGGCCCACCTATGGCTACACCTTC. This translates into CASSQWTGPTYGYTF.

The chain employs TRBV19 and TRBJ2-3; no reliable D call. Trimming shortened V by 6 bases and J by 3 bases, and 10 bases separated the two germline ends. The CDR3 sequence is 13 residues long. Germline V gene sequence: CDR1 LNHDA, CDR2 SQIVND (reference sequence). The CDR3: CASRNTGTDTQYF. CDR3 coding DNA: TGTGCCAGTAGAAATACCGGGACAGATACGCAGTATTTT.

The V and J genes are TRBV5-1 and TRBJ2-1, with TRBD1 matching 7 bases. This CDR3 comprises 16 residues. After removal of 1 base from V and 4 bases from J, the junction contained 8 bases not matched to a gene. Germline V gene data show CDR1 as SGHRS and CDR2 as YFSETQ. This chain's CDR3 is CASSLTTGSDYNEQFF. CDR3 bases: TGCGCCAGCAGCTTGACGACAGGGTCGGATTACAATGAGCAGTTCTTC.

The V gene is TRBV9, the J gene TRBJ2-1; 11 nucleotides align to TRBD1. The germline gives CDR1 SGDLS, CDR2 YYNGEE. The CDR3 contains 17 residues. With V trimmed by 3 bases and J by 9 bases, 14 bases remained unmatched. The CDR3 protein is CASSARGGTGGGGEQFF. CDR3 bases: TGTGCCAGCAGCGCAAGGGGGGGGACAGGGGGAGGAGGTGAGCAGTTCTTC.

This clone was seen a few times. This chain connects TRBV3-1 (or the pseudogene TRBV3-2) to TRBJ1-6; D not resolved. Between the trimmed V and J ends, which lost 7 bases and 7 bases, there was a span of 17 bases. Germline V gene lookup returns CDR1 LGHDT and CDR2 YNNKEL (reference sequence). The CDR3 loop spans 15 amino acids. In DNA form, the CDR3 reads TGTGCCAGCACCTCAGGCGGAGGGAAAAATTCACCCCTCCACTTT. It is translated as CASTSGGGKNSPLHF.

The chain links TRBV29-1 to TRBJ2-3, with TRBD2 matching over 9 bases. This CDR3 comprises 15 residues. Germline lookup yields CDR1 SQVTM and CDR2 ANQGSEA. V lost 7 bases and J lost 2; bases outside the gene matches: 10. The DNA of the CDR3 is TGCAGCGCTAACCGCGGGGGGGCCTTCACAGATACGCAGTATTTT. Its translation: CSANRGGAFTDTQYF.

The CDR3 sequence is CASSQELLAIRASTDTQYF. CDR3 in DNA: TGCGCCAGCAGCCAAGAACTCTTGGCCATACGGGCAAGCACAGATACGCAGTATTTT. The V call is TRBV4-3, the J call TRBJ2-3; D call uncertain. V lost 0 bases and J lost 0, with 19 bases in between. The CDR3 extends over 19 amino acids. The germline V gene encodes CDR1 LGHNA and CDR2 YSLEER.

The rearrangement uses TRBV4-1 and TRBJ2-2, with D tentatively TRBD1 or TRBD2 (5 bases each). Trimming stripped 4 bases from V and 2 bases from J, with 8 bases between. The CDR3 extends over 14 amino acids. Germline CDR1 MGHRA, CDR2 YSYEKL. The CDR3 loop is CASSRDHNTGELFF. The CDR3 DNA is TGCGCCAGCAGCCGGGACCACAACACCGGGGAGCTGTTTTTT.

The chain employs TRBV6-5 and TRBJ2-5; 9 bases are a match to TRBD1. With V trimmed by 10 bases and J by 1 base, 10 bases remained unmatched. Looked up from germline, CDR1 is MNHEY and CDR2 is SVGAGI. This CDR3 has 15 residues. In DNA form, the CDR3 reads TGTGCCACCGAGGAAAAGGACAGGGGCCAAGAGACCCAGTACTTC. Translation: CATEEKDRGQETQYF.

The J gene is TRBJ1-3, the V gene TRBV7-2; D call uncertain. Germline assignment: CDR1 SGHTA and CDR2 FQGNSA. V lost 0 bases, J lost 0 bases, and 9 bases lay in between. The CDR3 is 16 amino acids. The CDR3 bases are TGTGCCAGCAGCTTAGCGCGACGGGACTCTGGAAACACCATATATTTT. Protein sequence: CASSLARRDSGNTIYF. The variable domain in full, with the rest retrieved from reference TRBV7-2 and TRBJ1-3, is GAGVSQSPSNKVTEKGKDVELRCDPISGHTALYWYRQSLGQGLEFLIYFQGNSAPDKSGLPSDRFSAERTGGSVSTLTIQRTQQEDSAVYLCASSLARRDSGNTIYFGEGSWLTVV.

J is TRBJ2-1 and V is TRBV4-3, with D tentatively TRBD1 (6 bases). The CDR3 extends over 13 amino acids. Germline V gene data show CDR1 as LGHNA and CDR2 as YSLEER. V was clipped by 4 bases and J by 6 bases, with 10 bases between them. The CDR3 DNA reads TGCGCCAGCAGCCCCGACAGGATCAATGAGCAGTTCTTC. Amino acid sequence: CASSPDRINEQFF.

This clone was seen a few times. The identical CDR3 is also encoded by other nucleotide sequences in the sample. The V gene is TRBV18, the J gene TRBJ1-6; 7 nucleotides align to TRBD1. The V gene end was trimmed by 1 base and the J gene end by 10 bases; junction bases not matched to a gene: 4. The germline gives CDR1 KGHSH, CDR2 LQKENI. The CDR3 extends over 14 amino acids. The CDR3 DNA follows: TGTGCCAGCTCACCACAGGGGGCGAACTCACCCCTCCACTTT. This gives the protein CASSPQGANSPLHF.

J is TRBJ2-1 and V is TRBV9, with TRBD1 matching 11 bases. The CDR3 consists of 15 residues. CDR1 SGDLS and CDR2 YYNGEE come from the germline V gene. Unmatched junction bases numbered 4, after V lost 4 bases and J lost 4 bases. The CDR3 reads CASSFGQGAYNEQFF. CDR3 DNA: TGTGCCAGCAGCTTCGGACAGGGGGCTTACAATGAGCAGTTCTTC.

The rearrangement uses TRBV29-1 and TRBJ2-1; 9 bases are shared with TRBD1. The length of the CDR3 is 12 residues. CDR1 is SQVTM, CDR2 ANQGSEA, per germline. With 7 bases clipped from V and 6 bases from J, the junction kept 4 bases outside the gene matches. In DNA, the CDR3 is TGCAGCGGAAAGGGACAGGGCAATGAGCAGTTCTTC. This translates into CSGKGQGNEQFF.

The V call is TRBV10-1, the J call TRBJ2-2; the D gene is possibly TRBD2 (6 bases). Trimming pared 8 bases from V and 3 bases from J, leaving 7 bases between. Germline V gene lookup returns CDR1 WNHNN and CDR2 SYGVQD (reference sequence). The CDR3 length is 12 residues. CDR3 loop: CASRRDTGELFF. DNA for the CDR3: TGCGCCAGCCGGAGGGACACCGGGGAGCTGTTTTTT.

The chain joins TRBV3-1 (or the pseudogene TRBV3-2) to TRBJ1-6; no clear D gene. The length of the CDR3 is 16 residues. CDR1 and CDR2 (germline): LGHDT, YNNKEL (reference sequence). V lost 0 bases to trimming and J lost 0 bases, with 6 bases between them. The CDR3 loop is CASSQDLNSYNSPLHF. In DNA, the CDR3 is TGTGCCAGCAGCCAAGATTTGAACTCCTATAATTCACCCCTCCACTTT.

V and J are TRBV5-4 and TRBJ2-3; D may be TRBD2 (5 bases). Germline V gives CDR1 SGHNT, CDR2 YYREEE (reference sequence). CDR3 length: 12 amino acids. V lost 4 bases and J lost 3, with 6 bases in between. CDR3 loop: CASSRLTDTQYF. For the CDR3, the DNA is TGTGCCAGCAGCCGACTAACAGATACGCAGTATTTT.

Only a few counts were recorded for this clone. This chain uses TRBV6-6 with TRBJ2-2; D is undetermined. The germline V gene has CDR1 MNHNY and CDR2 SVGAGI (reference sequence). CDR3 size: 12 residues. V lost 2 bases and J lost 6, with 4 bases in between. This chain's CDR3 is CASSYPSGELFF. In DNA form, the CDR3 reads TGTGCCAGCAGTTACCCTTCCGGGGAGCTGTTTTTT.

The CDR3 region is CASGDGYNSPLHF. The CDR3 DNA reads as TGTGCCAGCGGGGACGGCTATAATTCACCCCTCCACTTT. V is TRBV28 and J is TRBJ1-6, with D possibly matching TRBD1 (5 bases). This CDR3 comprises 13 residues. Trimming removed 8 bases from V and 3 bases from J, with 8 bases in between. The germline CDR1 and CDR2 sequences are MDHEN and SYDVKM.

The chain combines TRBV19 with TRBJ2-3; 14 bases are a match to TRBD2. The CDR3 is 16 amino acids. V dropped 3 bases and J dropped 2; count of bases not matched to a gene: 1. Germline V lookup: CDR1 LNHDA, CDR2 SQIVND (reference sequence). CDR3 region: CASSMGLAGVTDTQYF. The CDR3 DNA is TGTGCCAGTAGTATGGGACTAGCGGGGGTCACAGATACGCAGTATTTT.

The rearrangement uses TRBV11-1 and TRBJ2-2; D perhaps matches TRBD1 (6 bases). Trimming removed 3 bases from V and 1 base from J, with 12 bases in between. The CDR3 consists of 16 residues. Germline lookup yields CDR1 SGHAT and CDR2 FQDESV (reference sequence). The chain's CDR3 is CASSLSRGRNTGELFF. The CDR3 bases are TGTGCCAGCAGCTTGTCCAGGGGTAGGAACACCGGGGAGCTGTTTTTT.

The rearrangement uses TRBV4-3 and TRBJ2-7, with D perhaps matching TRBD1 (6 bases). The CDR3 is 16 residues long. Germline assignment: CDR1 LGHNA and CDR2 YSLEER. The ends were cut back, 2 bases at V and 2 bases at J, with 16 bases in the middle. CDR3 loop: CASSQSSRDTAYEQYV. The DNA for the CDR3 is TGCGCCAGCAGCCAATCCTCCCGGGACACAGCCTACGAGCAGTACGTC.